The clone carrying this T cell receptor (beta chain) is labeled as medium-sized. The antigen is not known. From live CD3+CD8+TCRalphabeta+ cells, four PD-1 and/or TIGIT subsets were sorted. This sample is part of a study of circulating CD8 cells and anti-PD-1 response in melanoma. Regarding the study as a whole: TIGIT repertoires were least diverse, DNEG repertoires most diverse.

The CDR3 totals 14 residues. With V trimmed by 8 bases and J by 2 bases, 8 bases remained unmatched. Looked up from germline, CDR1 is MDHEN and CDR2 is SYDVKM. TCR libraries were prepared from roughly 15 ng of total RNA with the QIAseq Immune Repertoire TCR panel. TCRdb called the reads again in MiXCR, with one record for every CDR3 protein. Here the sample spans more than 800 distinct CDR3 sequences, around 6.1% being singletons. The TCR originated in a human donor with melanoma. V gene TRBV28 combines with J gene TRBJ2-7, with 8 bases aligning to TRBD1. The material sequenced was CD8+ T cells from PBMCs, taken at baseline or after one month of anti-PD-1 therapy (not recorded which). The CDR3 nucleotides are TGTGCCAGCCGGGCCGGGACAGGAACCTACGAGCAGTACTTC. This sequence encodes CASRAGTGTYEQYF. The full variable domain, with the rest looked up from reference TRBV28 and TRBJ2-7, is DVKVTQSSRYLVKRTGEKVFLECVQDMDHENMFWYRQDPGLGLRLIYFSYDVKMKEKGDIPEGYSVSREKKERFSLILESASTNQTSMYLCASRAGTGTYEQYFGPGTRLTVT.